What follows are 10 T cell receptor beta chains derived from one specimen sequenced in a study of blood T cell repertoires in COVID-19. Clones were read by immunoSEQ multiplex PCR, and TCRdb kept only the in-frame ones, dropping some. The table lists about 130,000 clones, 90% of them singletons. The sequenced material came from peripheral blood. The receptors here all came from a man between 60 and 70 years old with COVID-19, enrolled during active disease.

CDR3 nucleotide sequence: TGTGCCAGTAGTATAGGGGAGACCACAGAGCACTATGGCTACACCTTC. The encoded protein is CASSIGETTEHYGYTF. This chain uses TRBV19 with TRBJ1-2; D not resolved. This CDR3 has 16 residues. Trimming left V 1 base short and J 3 bases short, with 15 bases between. CDR1 and CDR2 from the germline V gene are LNHDA and SQIVND (reference sequence).

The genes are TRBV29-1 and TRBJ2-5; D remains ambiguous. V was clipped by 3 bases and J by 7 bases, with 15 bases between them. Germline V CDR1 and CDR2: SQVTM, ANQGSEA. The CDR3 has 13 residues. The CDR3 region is CSVEVPIYWTQYF. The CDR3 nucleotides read TGCAGCGTTGAGGTTCCTATATACTGGACCCAGTACTTC.

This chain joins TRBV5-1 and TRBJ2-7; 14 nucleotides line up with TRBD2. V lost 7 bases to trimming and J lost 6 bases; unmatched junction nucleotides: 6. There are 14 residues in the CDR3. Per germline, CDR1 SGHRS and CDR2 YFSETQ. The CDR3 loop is CASRLAGGPGEQYF. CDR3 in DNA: TGCGCCAGCCGACTAGCGGGAGGGCCCGGCGAGCAGTACTTC.

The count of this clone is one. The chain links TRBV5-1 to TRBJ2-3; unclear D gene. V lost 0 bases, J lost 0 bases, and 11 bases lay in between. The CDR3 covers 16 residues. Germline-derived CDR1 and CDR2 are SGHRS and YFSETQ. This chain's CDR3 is CASSLESHSSTDTQYF. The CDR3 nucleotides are TGCGCCAGCAGCTTGGAAAGTCACTCCAGCACAGATACGCAGTATTTT.

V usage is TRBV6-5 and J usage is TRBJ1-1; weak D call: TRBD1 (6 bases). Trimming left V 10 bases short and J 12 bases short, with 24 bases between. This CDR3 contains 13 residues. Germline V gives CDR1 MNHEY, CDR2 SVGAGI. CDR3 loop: CATRGPGTLKTFF. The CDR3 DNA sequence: TGTGCCACCAGGGGTCCAGGAACACTGAAAACTTTCTTT.

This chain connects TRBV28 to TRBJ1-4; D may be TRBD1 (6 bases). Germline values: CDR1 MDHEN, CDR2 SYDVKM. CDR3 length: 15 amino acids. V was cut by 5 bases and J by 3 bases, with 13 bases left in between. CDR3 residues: CASSAQGLANEKLFF. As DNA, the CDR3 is TGTGCCAGCAGTGCCCAGGGGTTGGCTAATGAAAAACTGTTTTTT. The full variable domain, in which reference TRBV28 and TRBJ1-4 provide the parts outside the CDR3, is DVKVTQSSRYLVKRTGEKVFLECVQDMDHENMFWYRQDPGLGLRLIYFSYDVKMKEKGDIPEGYSVSREKKERFSLILESASTNQTSMYLCASSAQGLANEKLFFGSGTQLSVL.

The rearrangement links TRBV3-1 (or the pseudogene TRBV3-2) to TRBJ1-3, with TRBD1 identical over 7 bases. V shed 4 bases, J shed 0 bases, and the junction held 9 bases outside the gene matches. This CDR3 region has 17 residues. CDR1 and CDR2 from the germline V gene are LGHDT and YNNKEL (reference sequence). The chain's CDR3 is CASSRVGQARSGNTIYF. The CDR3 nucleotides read TGTGCCAGCAGCCGCGTTGGACAGGCCCGCTCTGGAAACACCATATATTTT.

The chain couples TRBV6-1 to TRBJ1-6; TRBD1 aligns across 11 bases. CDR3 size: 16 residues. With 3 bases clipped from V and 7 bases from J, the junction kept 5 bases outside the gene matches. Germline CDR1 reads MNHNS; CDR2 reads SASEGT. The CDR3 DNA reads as TGTGCCAGCAGTGACCGGACAGGGGGCAAGAATTCACCCCTCCACTTT. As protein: CASSDRTGGKNSPLHF.

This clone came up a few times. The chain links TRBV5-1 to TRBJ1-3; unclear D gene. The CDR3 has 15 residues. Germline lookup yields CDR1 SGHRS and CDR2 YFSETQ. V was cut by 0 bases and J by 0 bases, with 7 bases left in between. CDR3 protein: CASSLAQPSGNTIYF. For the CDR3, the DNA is TGCGCCAGCAGCTTGGCACAGCCCTCTGGAAACACCATATATTTT.

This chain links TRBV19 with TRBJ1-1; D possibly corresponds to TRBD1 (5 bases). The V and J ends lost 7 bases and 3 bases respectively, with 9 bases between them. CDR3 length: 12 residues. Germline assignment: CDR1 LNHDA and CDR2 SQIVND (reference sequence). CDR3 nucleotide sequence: TGTGCCAGTACTGGGGGGGACACTGAAGCTTTCTTT. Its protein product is CASTGGDTEAFF.